This T cell receptor (beta chain) was obtained from a study of cytomegalovirus exposure and HLA in healthy donors (dated by TCRdb to 2017 to 2019). Describing the broader study: According to an earlier analysis of around 600 of the donors, about 179 million T cells yielded 117 million unique TCR beta sequences and about 300 Gb of sequence data. The number of typed donors differed by locus: about 620-630 for A, B, C, DRB1 and DQB1; some 500 for DQA1; fewer than 610 for DPA1; and around 450 for DPB1. An earlier analysis of fewer than 750 of the donors used high-throughput TCR beta sequencing to judge whether each TCR beta V gene segment behaved as functional or pseudogenic. Donor age, sex, ethnicity and CMV serostatus were compiled together with the repertoire data. Because of strong linkage in the cohort, four or five DR-DQ haplotypes were treated as single units for association and clustering. In addition to the first cohort of 666 subjects, a separate validation cohort of under 150 different subjects was used. Rather than using new phenotypic data, the later analysis identified candidate immune exposures from TCR beta sequences and from how often those sequences occurred across donors. Class I and class II HLA loci were covered by the typing at four-digit resolution. Among some 410 genotyped donors of the cohort, an average of roughly 230,000 unique TCR beta nucleotide sequences was sequenced per donor, of which 15% to 20% were non-productive. Roughly 300 gigabases of sequencing data and tens of millions of unique TCR sequences were included in an early release covering 550 to 650 HLA-typed donors. A later genetic analysis used genome-wide SNP genotypes for about three fifths of the 666 donors, treating that subset as a discovery cohort. The study aimed to test whether cataloging public T cell receptors could reveal signatures of past pathogen exposure. Of the roughly 390 genotyped donors, 75% to 85% were placed in the genetic ancestry cluster associated with self-reported Caucasian donors. High-throughput TCR immunosequencing, statistical association of individual TCRs with disease status, and machine learning were combined to predict cytomegalovirus infection status. Using immunosequencing, the study profiled T cell repertoires from 640 or so subjects and related those repertoires to cytomegalovirus serostatus. All discovery cohort repertoires had been generated using a single sequencing platform. A later analysis re-examined previously published TCR beta repertoires from more than 550 donors and added high-resolution HLA genotyping to investigate patterns of TCR occurrence.

The library was prepared using the immunoSEQ multiplex PCR assay. The multiplex PCR relied on a mix of 60 forward primers for TCR Vbeta segments and 13 reverse primers for TCR Jbeta segments. A multiplex PCR assay on genomic DNA amplified the CDR3 region of rearranged TCR beta genes. On the Illumina HiSeq System, the amplified TCR beta libraries were sequenced as 87-base-pair reads. The authors' pipeline ran thus. A later analysis tallied 80 million to 95 million unique TCR beta chains across the approximately 670 repertoires, and some 12 million of those chains were shared by two or more donors. Raw reads were error-corrected and collapsed into unique sequences by a nearest-neighbor algorithm in which closely related sequences were merged to remove PCR and sequencing errors. V, D and J gene segments were assigned by aligning CDR3 sequences to IMGT reference sequences. For a sequence to be retained, a match of at least six nucleotides was required to both a V gene segment and a J gene segment. A rearrangement counted as productive if the CDR3 had no stop codons and remained in frame with V and J, and every other rearrangement counted as non-productive. Following IMGT convention, CDR3 was defined as the stretch from the second conserved V-encoded cysteine up to the conserved J-encoded phenylalanine. The earlier analysis of 550 to 650 of the donors excluded any sequence lacking an unambiguous match to a single V gene segment. In an earlier analysis of 450 to 750 of the donors, a V segment was called functional when productive rearrangements were above 56.7%, and segregating when the standard deviation between donors exceeded 5%. A statistical classification framework was built for diagnosing cytomegalovirus status from the catalog of TCR beta chain sequences. In a later analysis, V and J genes were assigned by comparing TCR nucleotide sequences against IMGT/GENE-DB human TR gene sequences. A later analysis assigned CDR3 sequences and most-parsimonious VDJ recombination scenarios with the TCRdist pipeline. In a later analysis, each TCR beta chain was defined by its CDR3 amino acid sequence together with its V-gene family, and reads without a unique V-gene family were excluded. As a way to deal with suspected cross-contamination and a sequencing artifact, a later analysis dropped 592 nucleotide sequences that were highly shared and had low generation probability. In a later analysis, a clonal expansion index was calculated for each public chain from normalized within-repertoire ranks of inferred template counts. In a later analysis, generation probabilities were computed with a VDJ recombination model fitted to out-of-frame rearrangements, and the resulting probabilities were checked against IGoR. A later analysis scored TCR-TCR, TCR-HLA and TCR-CMV co-occurrence with hypergeometric tests, applying a repertoire-size bias correction to TCR pairs. To estimate false discovery rates, a later analysis permuted the HLA or CMV assignments 20 times. In a later analysis, co-occurring TCRs were grouped using DBSCAN, and TCRdist sequence similarity was added for clustering within HLA-allele-positive subsets. Repertoires with fewer than 30,000 or more than 120,000 public chains, plus five repertoires with anomalous nucleotide sharing, were excluded from co-occurrence clustering. The table comes from immuneACCESS by way of TCRdb, which keeps in-frame sequences with V and J called. Part of the clones is missing from these tables; in studies checked, under half for an unresolved V gene and the rest for unknown reasons. V and J calls and clone size are given by that table; D and trimming were obtained from the DNA. The sample profile shows tens of thousands of clones; more than 65% of them were found once. The leading ten clones occupy 9.5% to 13% of the sample.

The V end gives up 5 bases and the J end 4 bases, leaving 5 bases in the junction not matched to a gene. CDR3 length: 16 amino acids, cysteine to phenylalanine. Of the read, only the CDR3 DNA is kept; its 48 bases are in frame from base 1. CDR1 is given as LNHDA and CDR2 as SQIVND, both from the germline V gene (reference sequence). With regard to this clone: Its antigen is still unknown. The input lacks base qualities; no much larger clone sits a single base away.

In total, approximately 690 healthy bone marrow donors made up the cohort. All cohort members were sampled while nominally healthy, although unrecorded immune exposures were likely present. The donor tested CMV seropositive, placing the donor among the 289 seropositive members of the cohort. Every donor gave a peripheral blood sample, and the peripheral blood mononuclear cells from that sample were used for TCR beta sequencing. Genomic DNA extraction from the blood cell samples was performed with the Qiagen DNeasy Blood Extraction Kit. General study outcomes and caveats: A later analysis found that HLA-associated TCR beta chains were more clonally expanded and had lower generation probabilities than equally common non-associated chains. Strong co-occurrence of HLA alleles, especially DR and DQ, made assigning TCR associations to individual alleles difficult. A further reported finding was that TCR beta sequences accurately predicted the HLA-A and HLA-B alleles for most subjects in the first cohort. In the study, approximately 160 TCR beta chains were listed as associated with cytomegalovirus. A later analysis reported that several top co-occurrence clusters appeared linked to parvovirus B19, influenza, CMV and Epstein-Barr virus. Only TCR beta chains were sequenced in this cohort, and the absence of alpha or paired-chain data limited detectable features. According to a later analysis, TCR association rates differed among HLA loci, with DRB1 alleles showing the most associated TCRs and HLA-C alleles showing the fewest. Sequencing depth was assumed to be roughly uniform across donors in the presence/absence analyses, though that assumption may not hold. According to the authors, the approach could potentially be generalized to other disease states and immunological phenotypes. Across donors, most TCR sequences were observed very rarely, whereas some public TCRs were present in many individuals. Broadly in line with IMGT annotations, most TCR beta V segments showed up in productive rearrangements about 87% or about 30% of the time in an earlier analysis of about 500 of the donors. A later analysis associated about 16,000 TCR beta sequences with specific HLA alleles at a false discovery rate of 0.05. Because counts were too low, around 18 rarely observed V segments, including chromosome 9 orphons, were left out of the earlier analysis of some 640 of the donors. For the cohort, immune exposure information was limited to CMV serostatus. Some IMGT-functional V segments, including TRBV6-2 and TRBV6-3, could not be distinguished by the 87-base-pair reads and were therefore excluded. V-gene and J-gene trimming of TCR beta chains was associated with a missense DCLRE1C variant in a later genetic analysis, and the association was replicated in an independent cohort. Because some donors lacked HLA typing at each locus, the association tests relied only on the typed subset. In vitro tests confirmed that a few of the cytomegalovirus-associated TCR beta chains recognize cytomegalovirus antigens. A cluster of highly shared sequence variants was judged likely to represent a technical artifact of the sequencing pipeline. In a later genetic analysis, fewer N-insertions in productive TCRs were reported among donors in an Asian-associated ancestry cluster than the roughly 700-donor mean. The classifier was reported to diagnose cytomegalovirus status with high specificity and sensitivity in both the original cohort and the validation cohort. In a later analysis, most CMV-associated TCR beta chains were found to appear HLA-restricted, with HLA associations seemingly driven largely by CMV exposure. Linkage disequilibrium might explain the correlated functional status among segregating V segments, but an unknown experimental factor could not be ruled out.

Rearrangement joined TRBV19 to TRBJ2-3; 14 bases in the junction line up with TRBD2. The clonotype originates from a male donor in good health and CMV-seropositive. Material for sequencing was PBMCs. The DNA is TGTGCCAGTAGTCTCAGACTAGCGGGGGGGTCAGATACGCAGTATTTT. Translated, it gives CASSLRLAGGSDTQYF. When the CDR3 is completed using the reference TRBV19 and TRBJ2-3 genes on either side, the full variable domain is DGGITQSPKYLFRKEGQNVTLSCEQNLNHDAMYWYRQDPGQGLRLIYYSQIVNDFQKGDIAEGYSVSREKKESFPLTVTSAQKNPTAFYLCASSLRLAGGSDTQYFGPGTRLTVL.